This section outlines one TCR beta chain sequence together with its context. Its antigen is as yet unknown. This CDR3 contains 13 residues. Germline V gene data show CDR1 as MNHEY and CDR2 as SMNVEV (reference sequence). This sample was included in a study of post-analysis software for immune sequencing data. At the level of the study: The study covered relapsing-remitting, secondary progressive and progressive-relapsing courses of multiple sclerosis.

Sequencing libraries made from TCR beta cDNA carried unique molecular identifiers. A population of roughly 0.85 to 11 million T cells gave rise to approximately 530,000 cDNA molecules. TCRdb fed the PCR reads into MiXCR, producing one record per CDR3 protein. The table has 550,000 to 700,000 distinct CDR3 sequences, 44% seen once. Whole-study results and caveats: Under F measure analysis, samples from one preparation batch co-clustered strongly. Comparison with controls showed significantly lower normalized Chao1 diversity in multiple sclerosis patients. Controls showed lower frequencies than patients for roughly five TRBV segments, and TRBV5-6, TRBV5-1 and TRBV20-1 were among these.

Sequencing was performed on blood. The source is a girl aged 10-17 years with multiple sclerosis. The chain carries TRBV27 and TRBJ2-5; TRBD1 might be the D (6 bases). TRBJ2-7 matches the DNA end more closely, so the J call is doubtful. The DNA for the CDR3 is TGTGCCAGCAGTTTAAACAGGGAGCGCGAGCAGTACTTC. It yields the protein CASSLNREREQYF.